The 26 T cell receptor beta chains below were found in one sample sequenced in a study of shared clonotypes between healthy human individuals. Naive CD8 cells, CD45RO-negative and positively selected for CCR7, excluded terminally differentiated effector memory CD45RA+ cells. Here immunoSEQ multiplex PCR was the method, and the copy in TCRdb shows in-frame clones only, minus some. The data hold just over 2,000,000 clones, with less than 95% observed a single time. The sample comprised naive CD8+ T cells sorted from blood. These receptors all stem from a man aged 18 to 29 in good health.

The rearrangement links TRBV30 to TRBJ2-1; D call uncertain. Trimming took off 0 bases at V and 7 bases at J, with 10 bases between the two ends. The CDR3 consists of 13 residues. Germline V gene data show CDR1 as GTSNPN and CDR2 as SVGIG (reference sequence). CDR3 bases: TGTGCCTGGAGTGTATCCAGCGCGAATGAGCAGTTCTTC. The encoded protein is CAWSVSSANEQFF.

This sequence joins TRBV29-1 and TRBJ2-3, with 7 bases lining up with TRBD2. The CDR3 contains 13 residues. With 6 bases clipped from V and 4 bases from J, the junction kept 7 bases outside the gene matches. CDR1 SQVTM and CDR2 ANQGSEA come from the germline V gene. CDR3 DNA: TGCAGCGTCGTAAGGGAGGGAGCAGATACGCAGTATTTT. It specifies CSVVREGADTQYF.

The chain has TRBV27 and TRBJ2-1, with 11 bases matching TRBD2. The germline gives CDR1 MNHEY, CDR2 SMNVEV (reference sequence). V trimming: 4 bases; J trimming: 3 bases; junction bases outside the gene matches: 8. The CDR3 extends over 17 amino acids. The CDR3 coding sequence is TGTGCCAGCAGTTCAAACCTAGCGGGAGGACTCTACAATGAGCAGTTCTTC. Translating gives CASSSNLAGGLYNEQFF.

V is TRBV19 and J is TRBJ1-5; D is undetermined. The CDR3 has 15 residues. Trimming removed 1 base from V and 6 bases from J, with 13 bases in between. CDR1 is LNHDA and CDR2 is SQIVND in the germline V gene (reference sequence). CDR3 residues: CASSIVQRGPQPQHF. CDR3 bases: TGTGCCAGTAGTATAGTACAGCGAGGCCCTCAGCCCCAGCATTTT.

V is TRBV28 and J is TRBJ1-3; D not resolved. Trimming took off 6 bases at V and 4 bases at J, with 22 bases between the two ends. There are 17 residues in the CDR3. Per germline, CDR1 MDHEN and CDR2 SYDVKM. The CDR3, as DNA: TGTGCCAGCAGCGTGTTCGGGGAGTTCAGGTCCGGAAACACCATATATTTT. Amino acids: CASSVFGEFRSGNTIYF.

This clone showed up just a few times. The chain couples TRBV29-1 to TRBJ1-2; no reliable D call. The V gene's germline CDR1 is SQVTM and CDR2 ANQGSEA. The germline V and J ends were trimmed by 0 bases and 2 bases, with 16 bases remaining between them. The CDR3 is made up of 16 amino acids. CDR3 sequence reads: CSVEDHAGDSNYGYTF. The CDR3 DNA reads TGCAGCGTTGAAGATCACGCGGGAGATTCAAACTATGGCTACACCTTC.

This rearrangement joins TRBV29-1 to TRBJ1-5; 8 bases are shared with TRBD1. CDR3 length: 14 residues. V shed 6 bases, J shed 3 bases, and the junction held 7 bases outside the gene matches. Germline-derived CDR1 and CDR2 are SQVTM and ANQGSEA. The CDR3 protein is CSVAGTGDNQPQHF. In DNA, the CDR3 is TGCAGCGTGGCCGGGACAGGAGACAATCAGCCCCAGCATTTT.

To note about this clone: Other nucleotide sequences in the sample specify the same CDR3. The V call is TRBV14, the J call TRBJ1-2, with a tentative D call TRBD1 (5 bases). CDR3 length equals 13 residues. CDR1 and CDR2 from the germline V gene are SGHDN and FVKESK. V lost 3 bases and J lost 5, with 10 bases in between. CDR3 bases: TGTGCCAGCAGCCAGAGCGGGACTTATGGCTACACCTTC. It encodes CASSQSGTYGYTF.

V usage is TRBV4-1 and J usage is TRBJ2-3; D is perhaps TRBD1 (6 bases). The CDR3 loop spans 14 amino acids. V was trimmed by 1 base and J by 6 bases, leaving 11 bases between them. CDR1 MGHRA and CDR2 YSYEKL come from the germline V gene. The CDR3 sequence is CASSQATGMDTQYF. CDR3 nucleotides: TGCGCCAGCAGCCAAGCCACAGGGATGGATACGCAGTATTTT.

This clone has just one count. V usage is TRBV5-6 and J usage is TRBJ2-3, with 9 bases lining up with TRBD1. Trimming cost V 4 bases and J 5 bases; bases outside gene matches: 8. Germline CDR1 and CDR2: SGHDT and YYEEEE. This CDR3 is built from 15 residues. CDR3 sequence: CASSPTGGAQDTQYF. CDR3 sequence (DNA): TGTGCCAGCAGCCCTACAGGGGGCGCGCAAGATACGCAGTATTTT.

Comments on this clone: This specimen includes other DNA sequences encoding the same CDR3. The chain combines TRBV6-5 with TRBJ2-5; D not certain. Germline V gene data show CDR1 as MNHEY and CDR2 as SVGAGI. V lost 2 bases to trimming and J lost 5 bases, with 6 bases between them. This CDR3 spans 12 amino acids. This CDR3 reads CASSYSMETQYF. The CDR3 coding sequence is TGTGCCAGCAGTTACAGTATGGAGACCCAGTACTTC.

The table lists this clone with a few counts. Other nucleotide sequences in the sample specify the same CDR3. This chain links TRBV9 with TRBJ1-4, with D unresolved. The CDR3 runs to 15 residues. Germline CDR1 reads SGDLS; CDR2 reads YYNGEE. Trimming left V 0 bases short and J 2 bases short, with 8 bases between. The CDR3 nucleotides are TGTGCCAGCAGCGTAGGTGGTGCGACTAATGAAAAACTGTTTTTT. It codes for CASSVGGATNEKLFF.

The J gene is TRBJ2-7, the V gene TRBV5-6; D possibly uses TRBD1 or TRBD2 (5 bases each). Trimming left V 4 bases short and J 6 bases short, with 14 bases between. The CDR3 runs to 13 residues. The germline V gene has CDR1 SGHDT and CDR2 YYEEEE. CDR3 loop: CASSPRGASEQYF. In nucleotides, the CDR3 is TGTGCCAGCAGCCCCCGGGGCGCAAGCGAGCAGTACTTC.

The chain links TRBV30 to TRBJ2-3; D call uncertain. Trimming left V 0 bases short and J 0 bases short, with 7 bases between. Germline assignment: CDR1 GTSNPN and CDR2 SVGIG (reference sequence). The CDR3 extends over 14 amino acids. The CDR3 bases are TGTGCCTGGAGTGTAGGGTCTAGCACAGATACGCAGTATTTT. Its protein product is CAWSVGSSTDTQYF.

The rearrangement joins TRBV6-1 to TRBJ2-5; 7 positions agree with TRBD2. Germline V gene data show CDR1 as MNHNS and CDR2 as SASEGT. The CDR3 spans 18 residues. Trimming at V came to 0 bases and at J to 5 bases, leaving 15 bases not matched to a gene. CDR3 in amino acids: CASSEALGYELASETQYF. CDR3 in DNA: TGTGCCAGCAGTGAAGCGTTGGGGTACGAACTAGCGTCGGAGACCCAGTACTTC.

Details on this clone: Other DNA sequences in the same sample also yield this CDR3. The rearrangement joins TRBV2 to TRBJ2-7; D remains ambiguous. CDR1 and CDR2 (germline): SNHLY, FYNNEI. This CDR3 region has 13 residues. The ends were cut back, 1 base at V and 3 bases at J, with 7 bases in the middle. The CDR3 DNA reads as TGTGCCAGCAGTGAAGAAGGGTACTACGAGCAGTACTTC. This codes for CASSEEGYYEQYF.

CDR3 sequence (DNA): TGTGCCAGCTCAGAGCAGCCCTCATACGAGCAGTACTTC. This gives the protein CASSEQPSYEQYF. The V gene is TRBV18, the J gene TRBJ2-7; no clear D gene. CDR1 and CDR2 from the germline V gene are KGHSH and LQKENI. V was shortened by 5 bases and J by 4 bases, with 12 bases between the two germline ends. The CDR3 totals 13 residues. The full variable domain, in which reference TRBV18 and TRBJ2-7 provide the parts outside the CDR3, is NAGVMQNPRHLVRRRGQEARLRCSPMKGHSHVYWYRQLPEEGLKFMVYLQKENIIDESGMPKERFSAEFPKEGPSILRIQQVVRGDSAAYFCASSEQPSYEQYFGPGTRLTVT.

V usage is TRBV10-3 and J usage is TRBJ1-1; 9 positions agree with TRBD1. The junction had 12 bases not matched to a gene; V was cut back by 10 bases and J by 6 bases. The CDR3 totals 14 residues. From germline, CDR1 is ENHRY and CDR2 SYGVKD. CDR3 nucleotide sequence: TGTGCCACCCGGACAGGGGAAGGTTTCCCTGAAGCTTTCTTT. It specifies CATRTGEGFPEAFF.

This clone appeared once. The chain recombines TRBV4-1 with TRBJ2-5; D ambiguous. The CDR3 totals 14 residues. Germline V gene lookup returns CDR1 MGHRA and CDR2 YSYEKL. The V end lost 4 bases, the J end lost 2 bases, and 11 bases lay between the germline ends. The CDR3 is CASSPKSGQETQYF. The CDR3, as DNA: TGCGCCAGCAGCCCTAAAAGTGGGCAAGAGACCCAGTACTTC.

This chain uses TRBV2 with TRBJ2-5; TRBD1 matches 10 bases. V lost 6 bases, J lost 5 bases, and 6 bases stayed unmatched. In germline, CDR1 is SNHLY, CDR2 FYNNEI. The length of the CDR3 is 14 residues. CDR3 sequence: CASRETGGEETQYF. In nucleotides, the CDR3 is TGTGCCAGCAGAGAGACAGGGGGCGAGGAGACCCAGTACTTC.

This rearrangement joins TRBV6-5 to TRBJ1-1; D is ambiguous. The V end was cut by 6 bases, the J end by 3 bases, with 11 bases between. In germline, CDR1 is MNHEY, CDR2 SVGAGI. This CDR3 region has 13 residues. CDR3 protein: CASSLGSDTEAFF. The CDR3 region has the DNA TGTGCCAGCAGCCTAGGGTCTGACACTGAAGCTTTCTTT.

The chain carries TRBV9 and TRBJ2-3; D is unclear. The CDR3 has 15 residues. V was clipped by 2 bases and J by 1 base, with 11 bases between them. Germline V gene sequence: CDR1 SGDLS, CDR2 YYNGEE. As DNA, the CDR3 is TGTGCCAGCAGCGTTAGCTGGGCAGGCACAGATACGCAGTATTTT. As protein: CASSVSWAGTDTQYF.

The V call is TRBV4-1, the J call TRBJ2-1, with TRBD2 matching 8 bases. V was clipped by 0 bases and J by 3 bases; unmatched bases: 4. Germline V gene data show CDR1 as MGHRA and CDR2 as YSYEKL. The CDR3 has 16 amino acids. DNA of the CDR3: TGCGCCAGCAGCCAAGAAGTTCGGGGGGGCTACAATGAGCAGTTCTTC. This gives the protein CASSQEVRGGYNEQFF.

The J gene is TRBJ1-2, the V gene TRBV5-6, with D unresolved. V was trimmed by 5 bases and J by 4 bases, leaving 12 bases between them. CDR3 length: 13 amino acids. In germline, CDR1 is SGHDT, CDR2 YYEEEE. CDR3 sequence (DNA): TGTGCCAGCAGTTCTTGGGGTACCTATGGCTACACCTTC. Its translation: CASSSWGTYGYTF.

The genes are TRBV7-9 and TRBJ2-3; maybe TRBD2 (6 bases). Germline-derived CDR1 and CDR2 are SEHNR and FQNEAQ (reference sequence). V shed 1 base and J shed 6 bases, with 23 bases lying between them. The CDR3 extends over 18 amino acids. The CDR3 is CASSLDVGGPRVVDTQYF. The DNA of the CDR3 is TGTGCCAGCAGCTTAGATGTGGGAGGCCCCAGGGTAGTGGATACGCAGTATTTT.

The chain couples TRBV6-5 to TRBJ2-7; 7 positions match TRBD1. The CDR3 is 16 residues long. Looked up from germline, CDR1 is MNHEY and CDR2 is SVGAGI. V lost 0 bases to trimming and J lost 2 bases; unmatched junction nucleotides: 7. In DNA, the CDR3 is TGTGCCAGCAGTTACTCTACAGGGGAGAGGACCTACGAGCAGTACTTC. This codes for CASSYSTGERTYEQYF.